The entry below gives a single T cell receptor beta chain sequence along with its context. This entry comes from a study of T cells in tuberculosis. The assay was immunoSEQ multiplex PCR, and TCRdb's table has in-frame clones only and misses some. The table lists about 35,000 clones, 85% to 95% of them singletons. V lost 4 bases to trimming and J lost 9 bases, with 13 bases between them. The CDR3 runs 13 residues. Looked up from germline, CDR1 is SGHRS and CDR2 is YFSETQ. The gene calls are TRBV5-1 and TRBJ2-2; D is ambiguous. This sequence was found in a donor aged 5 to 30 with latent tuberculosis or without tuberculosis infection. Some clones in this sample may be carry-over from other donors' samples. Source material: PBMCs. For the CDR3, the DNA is TGCGCCAGCAGCGAGGATACATACCGGGAGCTGTTTTTT. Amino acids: CASSEDTYRELFF.